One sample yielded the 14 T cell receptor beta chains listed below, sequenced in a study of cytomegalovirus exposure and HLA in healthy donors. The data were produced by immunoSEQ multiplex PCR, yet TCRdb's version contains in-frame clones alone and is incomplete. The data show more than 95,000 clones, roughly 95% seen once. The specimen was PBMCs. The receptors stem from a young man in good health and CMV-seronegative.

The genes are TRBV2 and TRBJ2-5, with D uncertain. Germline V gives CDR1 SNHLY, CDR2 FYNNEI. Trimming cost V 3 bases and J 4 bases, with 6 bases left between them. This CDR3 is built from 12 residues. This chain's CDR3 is CASSEFRETQYF. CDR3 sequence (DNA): TGTGCCAGCAGTGAGTTTCGAGAGACCCAGTACTTC.

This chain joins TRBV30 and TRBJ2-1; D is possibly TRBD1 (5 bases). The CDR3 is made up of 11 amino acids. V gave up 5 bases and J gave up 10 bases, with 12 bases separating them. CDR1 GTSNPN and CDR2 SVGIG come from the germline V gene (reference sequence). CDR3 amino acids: CAWQGLAEQFF. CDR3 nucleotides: TGTGCCTGGCAGGGCTTGGCCGAGCAGTTCTTC.

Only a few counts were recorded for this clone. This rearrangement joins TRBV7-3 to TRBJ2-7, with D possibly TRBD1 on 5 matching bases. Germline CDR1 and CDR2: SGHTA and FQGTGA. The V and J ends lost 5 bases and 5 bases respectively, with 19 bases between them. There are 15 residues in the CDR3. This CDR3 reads CASSQGLGIEHEQYF. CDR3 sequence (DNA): TGTGCCAGCAGCCAGGGCCTGGGGATTGAGCACGAGCAGTACTTC.

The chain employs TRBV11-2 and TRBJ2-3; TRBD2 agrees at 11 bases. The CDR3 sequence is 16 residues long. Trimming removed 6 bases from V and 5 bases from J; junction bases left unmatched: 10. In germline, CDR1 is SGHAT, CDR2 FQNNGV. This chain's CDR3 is CASSLLAGVGLDTQYF. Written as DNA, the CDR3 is TGTGCCAGCAGTCTACTAGCGGGAGTCGGGTTAGATACGCAGTATTTT. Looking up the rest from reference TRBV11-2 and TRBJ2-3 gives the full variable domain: EAGVAQSPRYKIIEKRQSVAFWCNPISGHATLYWYQQILGQGPKLLIQFQNNGVVDDSQLPKDRFSAERLKGVDSTLKIQPAKLEDSAVYLCASSLLAGVGLDTQYFGPGTRLTVL.

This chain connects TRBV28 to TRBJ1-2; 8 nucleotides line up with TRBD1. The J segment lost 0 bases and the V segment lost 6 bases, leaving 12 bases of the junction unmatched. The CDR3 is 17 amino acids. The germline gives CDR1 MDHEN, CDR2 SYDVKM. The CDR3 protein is CASRGPTGEPPNYGYTF. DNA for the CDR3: TGTGCCAGCAGGGGTCCGACAGGGGAGCCTCCTAACTATGGCTACACCTTC.

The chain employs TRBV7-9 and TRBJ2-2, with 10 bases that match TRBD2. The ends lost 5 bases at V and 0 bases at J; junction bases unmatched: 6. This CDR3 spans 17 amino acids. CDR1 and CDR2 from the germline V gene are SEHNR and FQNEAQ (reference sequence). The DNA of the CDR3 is TGTGCCAGCAGCACACGGACTAGCGGAACGAACACCGGGGAGCTGTTTTTT. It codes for CASSTRTSGTNTGELFF.

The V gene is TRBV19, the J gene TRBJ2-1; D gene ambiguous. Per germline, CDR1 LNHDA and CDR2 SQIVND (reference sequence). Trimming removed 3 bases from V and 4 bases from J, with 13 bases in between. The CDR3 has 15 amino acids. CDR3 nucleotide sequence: TGTGCCAGTAGTATCGGAGCGAACCGTTACAATGAGCAGTTCTTC. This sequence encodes CASSIGANRYNEQFF.

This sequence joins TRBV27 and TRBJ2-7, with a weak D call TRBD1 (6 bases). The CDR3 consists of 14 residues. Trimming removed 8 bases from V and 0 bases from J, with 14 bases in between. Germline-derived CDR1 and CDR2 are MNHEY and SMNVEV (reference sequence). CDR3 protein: CASHRTVSSYEQYF. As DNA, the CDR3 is TGTGCCAGCCATAGGACAGTCTCCTCCTACGAGCAGTACTTC.

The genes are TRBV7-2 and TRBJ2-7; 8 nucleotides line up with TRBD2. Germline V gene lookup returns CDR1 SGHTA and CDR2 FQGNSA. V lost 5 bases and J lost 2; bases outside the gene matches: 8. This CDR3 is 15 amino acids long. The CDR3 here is CASSLKAGVPYEQYF. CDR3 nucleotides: TGTGCCAGCAGCCTCAAAGCGGGAGTCCCCTACGAGCAGTACTTC.

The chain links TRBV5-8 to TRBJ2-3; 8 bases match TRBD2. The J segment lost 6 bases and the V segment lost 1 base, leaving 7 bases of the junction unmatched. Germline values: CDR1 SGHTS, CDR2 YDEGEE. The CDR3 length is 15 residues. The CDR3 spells CASSLNGRGADTQYF. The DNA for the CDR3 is TGTGCCAGCAGCTTGAACGGGAGGGGTGCGGATACGCAGTATTTT.

For the CDR3, the DNA is TGTGCCAGCAGTGAGGGACAGGGGGTCCAGCCCCAGCATTTT. Translation: CASSEGQGVQPQHF. This chain joins TRBV2 and TRBJ1-5, with TRBD1 matching over 11 bases. The germline gives CDR1 SNHLY, CDR2 FYNNEI. CDR3 length: 14 amino acids. With V trimmed by 3 bases and J by 7 bases, 2 bases remained unmatched.

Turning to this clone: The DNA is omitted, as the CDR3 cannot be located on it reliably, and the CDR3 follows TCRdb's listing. The CDR3 sequence is CSACSQYLCNEQFF. The chain links TRBV29-1 to TRBJ2-1; the table's D gene call, TRBD1, was not cross checked with the DNA. Looked up from germline, CDR1 is SQVTM and CDR2 is ANQGSEA. Including both end residues, the CDR3 is 14 amino acids long.

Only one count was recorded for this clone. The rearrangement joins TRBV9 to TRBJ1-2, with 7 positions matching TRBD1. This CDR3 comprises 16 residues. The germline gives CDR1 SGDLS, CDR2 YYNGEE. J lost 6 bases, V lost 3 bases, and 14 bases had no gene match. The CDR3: CASSAGEFDRDNGYTF. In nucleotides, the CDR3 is TGTGCCAGCAGCGCGGGGGAGTTTGACAGGGATAATGGCTACACCTTC.

CDR3 residues: CASSPMRFWELFF. Here the CDR3 DNA reads TGTGCCAGTAGCCCAATGAGGTTTTGGGAGCTGTTTTTT. The chain links TRBV19 to TRBJ2-2; D remains unclear. The germline V gene encodes CDR1 LNHDA and CDR2 SQIVND (reference sequence). V was trimmed by 6 bases and J by 9 bases, leaving 14 bases between them. CDR3 size: 13 residues.